This entry lists 28 T cell receptor beta chains sequenced from one sample in a study of T cells after yellow fever vaccination. TCRdb used MiXCR to reprocess the 5' RACE reads, holding one entry per CDR3 protein. The data show 150,000 to 200,000 distinct CDR3 sequences, around 8.5% seen once. The sequences come from CD8+ T cells sorted from PBMCs, collected 45 days after the yellow fever booster vaccination. These receptor sequences come from a man in his late teens or twenties who received the YFV17D yellow fever vaccine.

J is TRBJ1-4 and V is TRBV15; the D is unclear. CDR1 and CDR2 from the germline V gene are LNHNV and YYDKDF (reference sequence). Trimming removed 1 base at V and 1 base at J, with 7 bases between. The CDR3 runs to 15 residues. Here the CDR3 DNA reads TGTGCCACCAGCAGAGTGGCCCTAACTAATGAAAAACTGTTTTTT. This sequence encodes CATSRVALTNEKLFF.

The J gene is TRBJ2-7, the V gene TRBV5-1; 7 nucleotides agree with TRBD1. The CDR3 covers 16 residues. With 0 bases clipped from V and 2 bases from J, the junction kept 8 bases outside the gene matches. Germline V CDR1 and CDR2: SGHRS, YFSETQ. The CDR3 here is CASSLGSDRQTYEQYV. The CDR3 DNA sequence: TGCGCCAGCAGCTTGGGGTCGGACAGGCAAACCTACGAGCAGTACGTC.

This clonotype has just a few counts. The chain has TRBV4-3 and TRBJ1-2, with D tentatively TRBD1 (6 bases). Germline lookup yields CDR1 LGHNA and CDR2 YSLEER. The ends were cut back, 0 bases at V and 4 bases at J, with 15 bases in the middle. This CDR3 is built from 16 residues. CDR3 bases: TGCGCCAGCAGCCAAGATCACGGGCCAGGGGCCTATGGCTACACCTTC. It yields the protein CASSQDHGPGAYGYTF.

The chain links TRBV4-3 to TRBJ2-5, with 12 positions matching TRBD2. V lost 4 bases to trimming and J lost 5 bases; unmatched junction nucleotides: 5. The CDR3 covers 15 residues. Germline V gene data show CDR1 as LGHNA and CDR2 as YSLEER. For the CDR3, the DNA is TGCGCCAGCAGCCGAGGACTAGCGGGGCTCGAGACCCAGTACTTC. Translating gives CASSRGLAGLETQYF.

CDR3 loop: CASSILGGNQPQHF. Here the CDR3 DNA reads TGTGCCAGTAGTATTCTAGGGGGCAATCAGCCCCAGCATTTT. The chain combines TRBV19 with TRBJ1-5, with D tentatively TRBD1 (5 bases). CDR1 is LNHDA and CDR2 is SQIVND in the germline V gene (reference sequence). This CDR3 is built from 14 residues. V dropped 3 bases and J dropped 2 bases, with 8 bases sitting between them.

This clonotype was observed a few times. The V and J genes are TRBV7-3 and TRBJ2-5; the match to TRBD1 covers 8 bases. The CDR3 is 15 amino acids. Germline V gene sequence: CDR1 SGHTA, CDR2 FQGTGA. The V gene end was trimmed by 0 bases and the J gene end by 5 bases; junction bases not matched to a gene: 5. DNA of the CDR3: TGTGCCAGCAGCTTAACGGCAGGGGGCCTGGAGACCCAGTACTTC. Encoded protein: CASSLTAGGLETQYF. Full variable domain (remainder filled in from reference TRBV7-3 and TRBJ2-5): GAGVSQTPSNKVTEKGKYVELRCDPISGHTALYWYRQSLGQGPEFLIYFQGTGAADDSGLPNDRFFAVRPEGSVSTLKIQRTERGDSAVYLCASSLTAGGLETQYFGPGTRLLVL.

The chain carries TRBV12-3 or TRBV12-4 and TRBJ2-5, with 7 bases aligning to TRBD2. CDR3 length: 14 amino acids. Unmatched junction bases numbered 5, after V lost 5 bases and J lost 2 bases. The CDR3 DNA follows: TGTGCCAGCAGTGACCGGGACTATCAAGAGACCCAGTACTTC. Its translation is CASSDRDYQETQYF.

The chain joins TRBV5-5 to TRBJ1-1; D uncertain. The CDR3 extends over 14 amino acids. From germline, CDR1 is SGHKS and CDR2 YYEKEE (reference sequence). Between the trimmed V and J ends, which lost 1 base and 0 bases, there was a span of 7 bases. CDR3 sequence: CASSLFGLNTEAFF. CDR3 in DNA: TGTGCCAGCAGCTTGTTTGGGTTGAACACTGAAGCTTTCTTT.

The chain is built from TRBV5-8 and TRBJ1-1; the D is unclear. V gave up 4 bases and J gave up 1 base, with 11 bases separating them. In germline, CDR1 is SGHTS, CDR2 YDEGEE. The CDR3 covers 14 residues. CDR3 residues: CASSRPGQNTEAFF. Written as DNA, the CDR3 is TGTGCCAGCAGCCGCCCGGGCCAGAACACTGAAGCTTTCTTT.

In this sample, this clonotype turned up a few times. The chain recombines TRBV27 with TRBJ2-5; 8 nucleotides match TRBD1. Germline V gene lookup returns CDR1 MNHEY and CDR2 SMNVEV (reference sequence). The CDR3 extends over 16 amino acids. The junction had 12 bases not matched to a gene; V was cut back by 5 bases and J by 4 bases. The CDR3 is CASSPYRGYQGETQYF. The CDR3 DNA is TGTGCCAGCAGTCCGTACAGGGGGTATCAAGGAGAGACCCAGTACTTC.

This clonotype was observed many times. The chain employs TRBV6-4 and TRBJ2-1; 11 bases are shared with TRBD1. This CDR3 has 14 amino acids. J was trimmed by 6 bases and V by 2 bases; bases with no gene match: 0. Germline V gene data show CDR1 as MRHNA and CDR2 as SNTAGT. This CDR3 is CASSDGTGGNEQFF. CDR3 in DNA: TGTGCCAGCAGTGACGGGACAGGGGGCAATGAGCAGTTCTTC.

This clonotype was recorded a few times. The chain combines TRBV10-2 with TRBJ1-4; 9 positions agree with TRBD1. Germline V gives CDR1 WSHSY, CDR2 SAAADI. The CDR3 contains 14 residues. V shed 5 bases, J shed 8 bases, and the junction held 6 bases outside the gene matches. The CDR3 DNA follows: TGCGCCAGCAGTCTTGGGACAGGGCGCGAAAAACTGTTTTTT. This codes for CASSLGTGREKLFF.

V gene TRBV10-3 combines with J gene TRBJ2-7, with a weak D call TRBD1 (6 bases). Germline V lookup: CDR1 ENHRY, CDR2 SYGVKD. Trimming shortened V by 7 bases and J by 5 bases, and 12 bases separated the two germline ends. CDR3 length: 12 amino acids. DNA for the CDR3: TGTGCCATCACAGGGGACGTCAACGAGCAGTACTTC. Translating gives CAITGDVNEQYF.

This clonotype was detected only a few times. The rearrangement joins TRBV2 to TRBJ2-7, with D uncertain. CDR1 SNHLY and CDR2 FYNNEI come from the germline V gene. Trimming stripped 7 bases from V and 2 bases from J, with 9 bases between. The CDR3 sequence is 12 residues long. CDR3 DNA sequence: TGTGCCAGCAAAGACCCCACCTACGAGCAGTACGTC. It yields the protein CASKDPTYEQYV.

This clonotype was counted a few times. The gene calls are TRBV4-1 and TRBJ2-7; D is perhaps TRBD1 (8 bases). The germline CDR1 and CDR2 sequences are MGHRA and YSYEKL. V was cut by 5 bases and J by 4 bases, with 12 bases left in between. This CDR3 has 13 residues. CDR3 in DNA: TGCGCCAGCAGCACAGGGGGGGGTTACGAGCAGTACTTC. Translation: CASSTGGGYEQYF.

This chain links TRBV20-1 with TRBJ2-3, with 7 bases aligning to TRBD2. The CDR3 extends over 15 amino acids. Trimming removed 5 bases from V and 4 bases from J; junction bases left unmatched: 12. CDR1 is DFQATT, CDR2 SNEGSKA, per germline (reference sequence). CDR3 amino acids: CSAPALAEGADTQYF. The DNA for the CDR3 is TGCAGTGCTCCCGCTCTAGCGGAAGGGGCAGATACGCAGTATTTT.

Within the sample, this clonotype is medium-sized. The CDR3 region is CSVEDGGSDTQYF. The CDR3 region has the DNA TGCAGCGTTGAAGATGGGGGCTCGGATACGCAGTATTTT. This chain connects TRBV29-1 to TRBJ2-3, with D perhaps TRBD1 (6 bases). CDR3 length: 13 residues. Germline V gene sequence: CDR1 SQVTM, CDR2 ANQGSEA. V dropped 0 bases and J dropped 6 bases, with 10 bases sitting between them.

At least ten counts were recorded for this clonotype. This chain joins TRBV20-1 and TRBJ1-5; possibly TRBD1 for D (5 bases). Germline loops: CDR1 DFQATT, CDR2 SNEGSKA (reference sequence). CDR3 length: 14 amino acids. V dropped 4 bases and J dropped 2 bases, with 12 bases sitting between them. CDR3 in amino acids: CSANPGRGNQPQHF. The CDR3, as DNA: TGCAGTGCTAACCCAGGGAGGGGCAATCAGCCCCAGCATTTT.

This chain links TRBV7-9 with TRBJ2-1, with TRBD2 matching over 7 bases. Trimming at V came to 2 bases and at J to 7 bases, leaving 8 bases not matched to a gene. Germline CDR1 is SEHNR and CDR2 is FQNEAQ (reference sequence). The CDR3 is made up of 15 amino acids. The CDR3 DNA sequence: TGTGCCAGCAGCTTACCCGGGGACTACACTAATGAGCAGTTCTTC. Residues: CASSLPGDYTNEQFF.

This sequence joins TRBV4-1 and TRBJ2-2; 10 bases are shared with TRBD1. The CDR3 contains 14 residues. Germline V gives CDR1 MGHRA, CDR2 YSYEKL. V lost 6 bases, J lost 6 bases, and 4 bases stayed unmatched. The DNA for the CDR3 is TGCGCCAGCAGTTACGGACAGGGGGCCGGGGAGCTGTTTTTT. This sequence encodes CASSYGQGAGELFF.

This clonotype was recorded a few times. CDR3 in amino acids: CASGRLALKTQYF. CDR3 in DNA: TGTGCCAGCGGTCGACTAGCGCTAAAGACCCAGTACTTC. The chain recombines TRBV6-2 or TRBV6-3 with TRBJ2-5, with TRBD2 identical over 8 bases. Germline V CDR1 and CDR2: MNHEY, SVGEGT. With V trimmed by 8 bases and J by 6 bases, 8 bases remained unmatched. The CDR3 loop spans 13 amino acids.

This clonotype was picked up many times. This chain joins TRBV9 and TRBJ2-7, with D tentatively TRBD1 (6 bases). Trimming took off 3 bases at V and 6 bases at J, with 13 bases between the two ends. This CDR3 has 13 residues. Germline values: CDR1 SGDLS, CDR2 YYNGEE. The CDR3 nucleotides read TGTGCCAGCAGCGGAGGCACAGGGATCGAGCAGTACTTC. Amino acid sequence: CASSGGTGIEQYF.

This clonotype was detected many times. The chain uses TRBV3-1 and TRBJ2-1; 8 nucleotides agree with TRBD2. The trim removed 3 bases at V and 2 bases at J, leaving 9 bases unmatched. Germline lookup yields CDR1 LGHDT and CDR2 YNNKEL (reference sequence). This CDR3 has 17 residues. The CDR3 DNA reads TGTGCCAGCAGCCAGGGGACTAGACCCAATCCCTACAATGAGCAGTTCTTC. This codes for CASSQGTRPNPYNEQFF.

This clonotype was seen only a few times. The chain combines TRBV10-3 with TRBJ2-3, with D maybe TRBD2 (6 bases). V lost 5 bases to trimming and J lost 2 bases, with 17 bases between them. The CDR3 contains 16 residues. Germline V CDR1 and CDR2: ENHRY, SYGVKD. CDR3 region: CAISPIAARITDTQYF. CDR3 in DNA: TGTGCCATCAGTCCAATAGCGGCGAGAATCACAGATACGCAGTATTTT.

The sample holds a few counts of this clonotype. The gene calls are TRBV12-3 or TRBV12-4 and TRBJ1-5; the D gene is possibly TRBD1 (5 bases). The CDR3 covers 12 residues. The V gene lost 7 bases and the J gene lost 7 bases, with 11 bases spanning the gap. CDR3 residues: CASTAGGQPQHF. CDR3 DNA sequence: TGTGCCAGCACCGCCGGGGGGCAGCCCCAGCATTTT.

V and J are TRBV10-1 and TRBJ2-2, with D perhaps assigned TRBD1 or TRBD2 (5 bases each). V lost 5 bases and J 3 bases, leaving 10 bases between the germline ends. CDR3 length equals 14 residues. The V gene's germline CDR1 is WNHNN and CDR2 SYGVQD (reference sequence). CDR3 sequence: CASSSGPYTGELFF. CDR3 DNA: TGCGCCAGCAGTTCGGGACCCTACACCGGGGAGCTGTTTTTT.

The genes are TRBV6-5 and TRBJ1-3; 7 bases match TRBD1. The CDR3 consists of 16 residues. Unmatched junction bases numbered 14, after V lost 6 bases and J lost 6 bases. Germline assignment: CDR1 MNHEY and CDR2 SVGAGI. CDR3 DNA: TGTGCCAGCAGAGCAAACAGGGGCGGTATAGAAAACACCATATATTTT. Amino acid sequence: CASRANRGGIENTIYF.

The rearrangement uses TRBV29-1 and TRBJ2-3; D is tentatively TRBD1 or TRBD2 (5 bases each). Looked up from germline, CDR1 is SQVTM and CDR2 is ANQGSEA. V shed 1 base and J shed 2 bases, with 16 bases lying between them. The CDR3 has 16 residues. CDR3 sequence (DNA): TGCAGCGTTGAAGCAGCGGACGACAGAGACACAGATACGCAGTATTTT. It specifies CSVEAADDRDTDTQYF.